These T cell receptor beta chains were read from a single sample in a study of cytomegalovirus exposure and HLA in healthy donors. This table comes from immunoSEQ multiplex PCR, and its TCRdb copy is limited to in-frame clones, with some not included. The table shows 170,000 or so clones, with about 80% occurring only once. The sample was PBMCs. The receptor set was obtained from a boy aged 5-17 years in good health and CMV-seronegative. Each CDR3 is given with its conserved first and last residue. Each record gives: J gene, V gene, D gene, clone size, CDR3 DNA, CDR3 protein. The D gene is left open where the match is weak. Not all rows give a size; the values are once, few, many and, for expanded clones, a class.

j_gene: TRBJ1-1; v_gene: TRBV6-5; d_gene: -; abundance: -; CDR3nt: TGTGCCAGCAGTACTACACCCTCCGGGAGTGCTTTCTTT; CDR3aa: CASSTTPSGSAFF
j_gene: TRBJ2-7; v_gene: TRBV7-9; d_gene: TRBD1; abundance: -; CDR3nt: TGTGCCAGCAGCCCCTGGGACAGGGTGGGATACGAGCAGTACTTC; CDR3aa: CASSPWDRVGYEQYF
j_gene: TRBJ1-2; v_gene: TRBV1; d_gene: -; abundance: -; CDR3nt: TGCACCGCCCTGTCCGGAAACTATCATGGCTACACCTTC; CDR3aa: CTALSGNYHGYTF
j_gene: TRBJ1-5; v_gene: TRBV7-2; d_gene: TRBD1; abundance: -; CDR3nt: TGTGCCAGCAGCTTGGGTGGACAGGGGTGGAACCAGCCCCAGCATTTT; CDR3aa: CASSLGGQGWNQPQHF
j_gene: TRBJ2-7; v_gene: TRBV7-9; d_gene: -; abundance: -; CDR3nt: TGTTCCAGCAGCTTCAAAGGGGGAACCGACAGAACCTACGAGCAGTACTTC; CDR3aa: CSSSFKGGTDRTYEQYF
j_gene: TRBJ1-3; v_gene: TRBV7-2; d_gene: TRBD1; abundance: -; CDR3nt: TGTGCCTCAAAGAGGGACAGAACTGGAAACACCATATATTTT; CDR3aa: CASKRDRTGNTIYF
j_gene: TRBJ1-3; v_gene: TRBV5-1; d_gene: -; abundance: few; CDR3nt: TGCGCCAGCAGCTTGGCAGGGTCTGGAAACACCATATATTTT; CDR3aa: CASSLAGSGNTIYF
j_gene: TRBJ2-3; v_gene: TRBV7-6; d_gene: -; abundance: -; CDR3nt: TGTGCCAGCAGCCTAAGGCCCGGGTCCCTTCCATATACGCAGTATTTT; CDR3aa: CASSLRPGSLPYTQYF
j_gene: TRBJ2-1; v_gene: TRBV6-4; d_gene: TRBD2; abundance: -; CDR3nt: TGTGCCAGCAGTTCGGGGGGATTCTCCTACAATGAGCAGTTCTTC; CDR3aa: CASSSGGFSYNEQFF
j_gene: TRBJ1-2; v_gene: TRBV10-1; d_gene: -; abundance: -; CDR3nt: TGCGCCAGCAGTGAGTCCCCCTGCGGTCCTGGCTACACCTTC; CDR3aa: CASSESPCGPGYTF
j_gene: TRBJ1-1; v_gene: TRBV6-1; d_gene: -; abundance: -; CDR3nt: TGTGCCAGCAGTGCCGACGAGGGTAGTGGCACTGAAGCTTTCTTT; CDR3aa: CASSADEGSGTEAFF
j_gene: TRBJ1-2; v_gene: TRBV7-9; d_gene: -; abundance: -; CDR3nt: TGTGCCAGCAGCTTCGACAGGTACTATGGCTACACCTTC; CDR3aa: CASSFDRYYGYTF
j_gene: TRBJ2-1; v_gene: TRBV6-5; d_gene: TRBD2; abundance: -; CDR3nt: TGTGCCAGCAGGATAGGACTAGCGGAATACAATGAGCAGTTCTTC; CDR3aa: CASRIGLAEYNEQFF
j_gene: TRBJ2-3; v_gene: TRBV7-2; d_gene: TRBD2; abundance: -; CDR3nt: TGTGCCAGCAGCTTATTGGGTGCGGGAGCAGATACGCAGTATTTT; CDR3aa: CASSLLGAGADTQYF
j_gene: TRBJ1-2; v_gene: TRBV7-9; d_gene: -; abundance: -; CDR3nt: TGTGCCAGCAGCTTATCCATCGAGGGCTACACCTTC; CDR3aa: CASSLSIEGYTF
j_gene: TRBJ1-4; v_gene: TRBV5-1; d_gene: TRBD1; abundance: once; CDR3nt: TGCGCCAGCAGCCGAGACGGGACAGGGGGCTGGGGACACGAAAAACTGTTTTTT; CDR3aa: CASSRDGTGGWGHEKLFF
j_gene: TRBJ2-7; v_gene: TRBV10-3; d_gene: -; abundance: -; CDR3nt: TGTGCCATCAGTGAGTTGGGCGAGCAGTACTTC; CDR3aa: CAISELGEQYF